This T cell receptor (beta chain) is drawn from a study of shared clonotypes between healthy human individuals. Study summary: Per donor, three plates held CD4 naive cells, three held CD4 memory, two held CD8 naive and one held CD8 memory. Regarding the study as a whole: Clonotypes that were shared across several donors made up approximately 5.1% of naive CD4 clonotypes.

Between the trimmed V and J ends, which lost 3 bases and 6 bases, there was a span of 18 bases. The CDR3 spans 16 residues. Germline CDR1 is MDHEN and CDR2 is SYDVKM. Replicate PCRs for sorted subsets used around 200 ng DNA; this equaled tens of thousands of T cell genomes. The repertoire was sequenced with immunoSEQ multiplex PCR; TCRdb's copy has only in-frame clones and lacks some. Of a few million clones listed, roughly 92% were seen once; the top ten hold roughly 0.15%. Comment on this clone: The antigen remains unidentified.

Sequencing was carried out using naive CD4+ T cells sorted from blood. Stated subset: CD45RA+ positively selected. This receptor was identified in a man between 18 and 35 years old in good health. The V call is TRBV28, the J call TRBJ1-5; tentatively, D is TRBD1 (5 bases). As DNA, the CDR3 is TGTGCCAGCAGTTTCCCCCTACGTAGGGGTTCTCAGCCCCAGCATTTT. Translated: CASSFPLRRGSQPQHF.